The source of this T cell receptor beta chain is a study of OX40 agonist ivuxolimab in advanced cancers. CDR1 and CDR2 from the germline V gene are SGHAT and FQNNGV. Trimming removed 1 base at V and 3 bases at J, with 11 bases between. The CDR3 has 15 amino acids. Profiled with immunoSEQ multiplex PCR; TCRdb holds only in-frame clones, not every one. The table lists 65,000 to 95,000 clones, around nine tenths of them singletons. This clonotype originated in an adult with an advanced solid tumor such as melanoma, head and neck, liver or kidney cancer. This specimen consisted of CD4+ or CD8+ T cells sorted from blood, obtained in a trial of the OX40 agonist ivuxolimab. This chain joins TRBV11-2 and TRBJ2-3, with D uncertain. CDR3 amino acids: CASSLVRVPTDTQYF. The CDR3, as DNA: TGTGCCAGCAGCTTAGTCCGGGTTCCTACAGATACGCAGTATTTT.